This is a list of T cell receptor beta chains from one sample in a study of regulatory T cells in long-lasting Graves disease. Using its own MiXCR run on the multiplex PCR reads, TCRdb lists one record per CDR3 protein. Among approximately 400,000 distinct CDR3 sequences listed, around a quarter were seen once. The input for sequencing was peripheral blood mononuclear cells (PBMCs), taken when the disease was refractory, from a patient treated with antithyroid drugs. The receptor source for this set is a female donor with Graves disease. Both conserved end residues are part of each CDR3. Each record gives: D gene, J gene, CDR3 length, V gene, clone size, CDR3 DNA, CDR3 protein. D genes are given only for firm matches. Where a row states a size, it is once, few, many or the class of an expanded clone; other rows omit it.

TRBD2 | TRBJ2-1 | 15 | TRBV30 | . | TGTGCCTGGAGTGCCGGGACTAGCGAATACAATGAGCAGTTCTTC | CAWSAGTSEYNEQFF
. | TRBJ2-2 | 14 | TRBV10-3 | few | TGTGCCATCACCCCGACTCCGAACACCGGGGAGCTGTTTTTT | CAITPTPNTGELFF
TRBD2 | TRBJ2-7 | 17 | TRBV7-8 | . | TGTGCCAGCAGCCCGTCAGGTGTAGCGGGAGGGTACTACGAGCAGTACTTC | CASSPSGVAGGYYEQYF
TRBD1 | TRBJ2-7 | 15 | TRBV3-1 | . | TGTGCCAGCAGCCAAACACCGGGACAGTCCTACGAGCAGTACTTC | CASSQTPGQSYEQYF
. | TRBJ1-1 | 15 | TRBV7-2 | few | TGTGCCAGCAGCTTAGATGGTACAGTCCTCACTGAAGCTTTCTTT | CASSLDGTVLTEAFF
TRBD1 | TRBJ2-5 | 15 | TRBV10-3 | . | TGTGCCTCATGGACAGGGCGGGCTAGTATGGAGACCCAGTACTTC | CASWTGRASMETQYF
TRBD2 | TRBJ2-5 | 16 | TRBV2 | many | TGTGCCAGCAGTGAAAGGACTAGCGGGATCCAAGAGACCCAGTACTTC | CASSERTSGIQETQYF
. | TRBJ2-5 | 17 | TRBV3-2 | few | TGTGCCAGCAGCCAAGTATGGATCCGGGACAGGGAAGAGACCCAGTACTTC | CASSQVWIRDREETQYF
. | TRBJ1-2 | 13 | TRBV2 | many | TGTGCCAGCCGGGGGGACCCGAAGAGGGGCTACACCTTC | CASRGDPKRGYTF
TRBD1 | TRBJ1-2 | 13 | TRBV20-1 | many | TGCAGTGCTAGAGTCACAGGGGACTATGGCTACACCTTC | CSARVTGDYGYTF
TRBD1 | TRBJ2-1 | 15 | TRBV2 | . | TGTGCCAGCAGTTCCGGGACAGGGAGGTTCGATGAGCAGTTCTTC | CASSSGTGRFDEQFF
TRBD2 | TRBJ2-5 | 16 | TRBV7-2 | many | TGTGCCAGCAGCTCCCGGAGCGGGAGAATTGGAGAGACCCAGTACTTC | CASSSRSGRIGETQYF
. | TRBJ1-2 | 17 | TRBV3-1 | few | TGTGCCAGCAGCCAAGCAATTGGCAGAACCTTTAACTATGGCTACACCTTC | CASSQAIGRTFNYGYTF
. | TRBJ2-7 | 15 | TRBV19 | . | TGTGCCAGTGGGGGTTGGACCAAGGCTGTCTACGAGCAGTACTTC | CASGGWTKAVYEQYF
TRBD2 | TRBJ2-2 | 19 | TRBV6-2/TRBV6-3 | . | TGTGCCAGCAGTTACGGGACTAGCGGGAGGGCCGATGTAACCGGGGAGCTGTTTTTT | CASSYGTSGRADVTGELFF
. | TRBJ2-7 | 12 | TRBV5-1 | few | TGCGCCAGCAGGCTCGAACAGAGGGAGCAGTACTTC | CASRLEQREQYF
TRBD2 | TRBJ2-2 | 16 | TRBV7-2 | . | TGTGCCAGCAGCGGTAGCGGGAGTCCGAACACCGGGGAGCTGTTTTTT | CASSGSGSPNTGELFF
TRBD2 | TRBJ2-1 | 14 | TRBV5-1 | . | TGCGCCAGCAGCTGGGAGGGGAGGGCCTCTGAGCAGTTCTTC | CASSWEGRASEQFF
. | TRBJ1-3 | 16 | TRBV18 | few | TGTGCCAGCTCACCCACGACAGCTGACGCTGGAAACACCATATATTTT | CASSPTTADAGNTIYF
TRBD2 | TRBJ2-7 | 19 | TRBV7-3 | . | TGTGCCAGCAGCTTACCTCGGGGGACTAAACTCGGGGTTACCTACGAGCAGTACTTC | CASSLPRGTKLGVTYEQYF
. | TRBJ1-1 | 13 | TRBV6-5 | many | TGTGCCAGCAGTTACTCAGCTAGGGTAGAAGCTTTCTTT | CASSYSARVEAFF
TRBD1 | TRBJ1-1 | 14 | TRBV28 | many | TGTGCCAGCAGTTTCCCGACAGGGGGGACTGAAGCTTTCTTT | CASSFPTGGTEAFF
. | TRBJ2-1 | 15 | TRBV3-1 | . | TGTGCCAGCAGCCAAGAACCCTACTCCTACAATGAGCAGTTCTTC | CASSQEPYSYNEQFF
. | TRBJ1-2 | 15 | TRBV5-6 | many | TGTGCCAGCAGCTACGGACAGTCACCTAACTATGGCTACACCTTC | CASSYGQSPNYGYTF
. | TRBJ1-1 | 14 | TRBV5-1 | many | TGTGCCAGCAGCTTGGTCACGGCGAACACTGAAGCTTTCTTT | CASSLVTANTEAFF
TRBD1 | TRBJ2-7 | 15 | TRBV12-3/TRBV12-4 | many | TGTGCCAGCAGCCTATTCGCGGGACAGGGGAGGGAGCAGTACTTC | CASSLFAGQGREQYF
TRBD1 | TRBJ1-5 | 14 | TRBV4-1 | once | TGCGCCAGCAGCCAAGTCACAGGGGGGCAGCCCCAGCATTTT | CASSQVTGGQPQHF
TRBD1 | TRBJ2-5 | 14 | TRBV20-1 | many | TGCAGTGCTCTGGACAGGGGGCAGTCGGAGACCCAGTACTTC | CSALDRGQSETQYF
. | TRBJ2-7 | 15 | TRBV6-5 | many | TGTGCCAGCAGTTACCGCGGGACAGCTTTATACGAGCAGTACTTC | CASSYRGTALYEQYF
. | TRBJ1-2 | 12 | TRBV6-1 | . | TGTGCCAGCAGCCCCGTGGCAGGGCGATACACCTTC | CASSPVAGRYTF
. | TRBJ2-7 | 14 | TRBV15 | many | TGTGCCACCAGCAGCGTGACCACGTTATACGAGCAGTACTTC | CATSSVTTLYEQYF
. | TRBJ2-7 | 12 | TRBV6-1 | . | TGTGCCATCCGGGAGTTGTTCTACGAGCAGTACTTC | CAIRELFYEQYF
. | TRBJ2-2 | 15 | TRBV2 | . | TGTGCCAGCGACGGAAGAGCGCTGAACACCGGGGAGCTGTTTTTT | CASDGRALNTGELFF
. | TRBJ2-2 | 15 | TRBV5-6 | few | TGTGCCAGCAGCTTGGTTGGGGATAGCACCGGGGAGCTGTTTTTT | CASSLVGDSTGELFF
TRBD1 | TRBJ1-2 | 16 | TRBV10-3 | few | TGTGCCATCCGACCTCAACCCGGGACAGGGATCTATGGCTACACCTTC | CAIRPQPGTGIYGYTF
. | TRBJ1-4 | 14 | TRBV7-9 | many | TGTGCCAGCAGCTTTATCCTTGGAAATGAAAAACTGTTTTTT | CASSFILGNEKLFF
. | TRBJ2-1 | 11 | TRBV11-2 | . | TGCGCCAGCAGCTCGCCGGGACCACAGTTCTTC | CASSSPGPQFF
. | TRBJ1-1 | 13 | TRBV25-1 | . | TGTGCCAGCAGTGGCTCCCTCCCCACTGAAGCTTTCTTT | CASSGSLPTEAFF
. | TRBJ1-5 | 15 | TRBV19 | once | TGTGCCAGTAGGGGCAGTGGGGGGGTCAATCAGCCCCAGCATTTT | CASRGSGGVNQPQHF
. | TRBJ2-6 | 18 | TRBV6-5 | . | TGTGCCAGCAGTTACTCCTGGCCCAGCTTCTCTGGGGCCAACGTCCTGACTTTC | CASSYSWPSFSGANVLTF
TRBD1 | TRBJ1-5 | 15 | TRBV2 | many | TGTGCCAGCGGCTCCGGGACAGGGGCGCGTCAGCCCCAGCATTTT | CASGSGTGARQPQHF
TRBD1 | TRBJ1-4 | 14 | TRBV7-8 | few | TGTGCCAGCAGCATCCGGACAGGGGAGGAAAAACTGTTTTTT | CASSIRTGEEKLFF
. | TRBJ2-7 | 16 | TRBV19 | once | TGTGCCAGTAGTATAGAAAGCGGGCTTAACCTATACGAGCAGTACTTC | CASSIESGLNLYEQYF
. | TRBJ1-3 | 17 | TRBV28 | . | TGTGCCAGCAGTTCGGGCCCTTTTACTTACTCTGGAAACACCATATATTTT | CASSSGPFTYSGNTIYF
. | TRBJ1-1 | 14 | TRBV7-9 | . | TGTGCCAGCAGCCGGGACCTCTACTACGCTGAAGCTTTCTTT | CASSRDLYYAEAFF